This paragraph covers one T cell receptor beta chain sequence. Its antigen remains unidentified. Libraries were prepared by immunoSEQ multiplex PCR; TCRdb keeps only in-frame clonotypes and omits some of them. The repertoire holds some 96,000 clones, roughly nine tenths seen once, with 2.4% in the top ten. The CDR3 loop spans 13 amino acids. CDR1 and CDR2 from the germline V gene are LNHDA and SQIVND (reference sequence). V was pared by 3 bases and J by 7 bases, with 10 bases between. This sample was taken from a study of T cell responses to AZD1222 COVID-19 vaccine. Points from the study as a whole: Compared with day 0, the breadth and depth of the Spike-specific TCR repertoire rose significantly after two doses of AZD1222. The span of vaccine-associated CD4 TCRs extended across spike, with dominance at 160-218 and 743-854. Only a handful of AZD1222 recipients, more than 5 in all, had baseline seropositivity. Within unmutated variant regions lay the reported targets of nearly half of spike-specific TCRs.

The V and J genes are TRBV19 and TRBJ1-5; no firm D call. The source was peripheral blood, collected on day 0 of AZD1222 vaccination. The receptor's source is an adult in good health. The CDR3 loop is CASSIGSIQPQHF. Written as DNA, the CDR3 is TGTGCCAGTAGTATCGGGTCAATCCAGCCCCAGCATTTT.